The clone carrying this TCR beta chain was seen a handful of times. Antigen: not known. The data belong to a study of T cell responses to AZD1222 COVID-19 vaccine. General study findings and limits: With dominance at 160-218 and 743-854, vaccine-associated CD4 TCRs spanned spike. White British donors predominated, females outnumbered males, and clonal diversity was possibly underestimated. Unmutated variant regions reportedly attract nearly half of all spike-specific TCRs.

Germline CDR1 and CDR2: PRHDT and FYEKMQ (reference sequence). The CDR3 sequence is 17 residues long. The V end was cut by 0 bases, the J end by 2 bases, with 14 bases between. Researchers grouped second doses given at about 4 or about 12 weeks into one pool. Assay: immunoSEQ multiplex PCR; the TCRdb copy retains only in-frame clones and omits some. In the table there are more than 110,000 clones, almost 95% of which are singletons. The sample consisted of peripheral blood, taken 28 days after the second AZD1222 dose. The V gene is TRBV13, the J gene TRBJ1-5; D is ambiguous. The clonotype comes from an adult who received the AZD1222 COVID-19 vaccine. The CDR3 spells CASSLGSPALGNQPQHF. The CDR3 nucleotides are TGTGCCAGCAGCTTAGGCTCTCCGGCCCTAGGCAATCAGCCCCAGCATTTT.